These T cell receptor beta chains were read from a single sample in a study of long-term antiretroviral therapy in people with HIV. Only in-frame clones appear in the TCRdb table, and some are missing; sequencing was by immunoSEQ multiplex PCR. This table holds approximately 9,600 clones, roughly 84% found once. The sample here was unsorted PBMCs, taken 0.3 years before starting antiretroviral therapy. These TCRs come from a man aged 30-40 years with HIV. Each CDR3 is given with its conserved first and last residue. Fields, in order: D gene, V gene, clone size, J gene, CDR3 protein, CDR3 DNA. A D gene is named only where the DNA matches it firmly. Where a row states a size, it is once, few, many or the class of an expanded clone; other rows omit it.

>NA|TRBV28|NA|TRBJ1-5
CASSLWADNQPQHF
TGTGCCAGCAGTTTATGGGCCGACAATCAGCCCCAGCATTTT
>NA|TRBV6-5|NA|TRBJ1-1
CASSYAAGPTEAFF
TGTGCCAGCAGTTACGCAGCAGGGCCCACTGAAGCTTTCTTT
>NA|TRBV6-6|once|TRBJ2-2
CASSYRPARTGELFF
TGTGCCAGCAGTTACCGTCCGGCGAGGACCGGGGAGCTGTTTTTT
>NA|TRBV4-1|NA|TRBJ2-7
CASSQGGPYEQYF
TGCGCCAGCAGCCAAGGGGGCCCCTACGAGCAGTACTTC
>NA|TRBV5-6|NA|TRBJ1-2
CASSLGELGGYTF
TGTGCCAGCAGCTTGGGGGAGTTGGGTGGCTACACCTTC
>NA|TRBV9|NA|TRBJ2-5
CASSVIGEETQYF
TGTGCCAGCAGCGTAATTGGGGAAGAGACCCAGTACTTC
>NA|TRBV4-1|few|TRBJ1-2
CASSRQETTYGYTF
TGCGCCAGCAGCCGGCAGGAGACCACCTATGGCTACACCTTC
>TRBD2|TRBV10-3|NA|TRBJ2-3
CAIRTSGASTDTQYF
TGTGCCATCAGGACGAGCGGGGCTAGCACAGATACGCAGTATTTT
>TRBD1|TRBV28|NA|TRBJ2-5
CASRKTGFTQETQYF
TGTGCCAGCAGAAAGACAGGGTTTACCCAAGAGACCCAGTACTTC
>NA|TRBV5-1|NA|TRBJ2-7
CASSFRQAHEQYF
TGCGCCAGCAGCTTCCGACAGGCCCACGAGCAGTACTTC
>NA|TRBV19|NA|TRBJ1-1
CASSPGTYEAFF
TGTGCCAGTAGTCCCGGGACGTACGAAGCTTTCTTT
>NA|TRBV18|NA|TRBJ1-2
CASSPPGTPYGYTF
TGTGCCAGCTCACCCCCCGGGACCCCATATGGCTACACCTTC
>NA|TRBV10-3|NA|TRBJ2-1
CAISGDANNEQFF
TGTGCCATCAGTGGGGACGCTAACAATGAGCAGTTCTTC
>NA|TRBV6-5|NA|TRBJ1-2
CAVQNRRGWGYGYTF
TGTGCCGTGCAAAACAGGCGCGGCTGGGGCTATGGCTACACCTTC
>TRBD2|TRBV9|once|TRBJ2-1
CASSDRGVGGYNEQFF
TGTGCCAGCAGCGACCGGGGGGTTGGGGGTTATAATGAGCAGTTCTTC
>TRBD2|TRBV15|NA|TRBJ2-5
CATSREGREVETQYF
TGTGCCACCAGCAGAGAAGGTCGGGAGGTGGAGACCCAGTACTTC
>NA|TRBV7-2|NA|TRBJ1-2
CASSFRQLLYGYTF
TGTGCCAGCAGCTTCAGACAGCTTCTTTATGGCTACACCTTC
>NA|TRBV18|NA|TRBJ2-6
CASSRGQIDSGANVLTF
TGTGCCAGCTCACGCGGACAGATTGACTCTGGGGCCAACGTCCTGACTTTC
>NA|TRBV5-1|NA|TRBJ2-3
CASSLGRFGTQYF
TGCGCCAGCAGCTTGGGCAGGTTTGGTACGCAGTATTTT
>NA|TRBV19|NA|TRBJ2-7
CASSGNNQGQYF
TGTGCCAGTAGTGGGAACAACCAGGGCCAGTACTTC
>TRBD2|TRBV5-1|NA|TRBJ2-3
CASSLTGTSGIDTQYF
TGCGCCAGCAGCTTAACCGGGACTAGCGGGATTGATACGCAGTATTTT
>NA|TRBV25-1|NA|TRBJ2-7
CASRDTGSYEQYF
TGTGCCAGCAGGGACACTGGTTCTTACGAGCAGTACTTC
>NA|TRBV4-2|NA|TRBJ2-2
CASSQEFRANTGELFF
TGTGCCAGCAGCCAAGAATTCAGGGCCAACACCGGGGAGCTGTTTTTT
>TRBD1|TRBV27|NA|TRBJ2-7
CASSLSFIGTGNYEQYF
TGTGCCAGCAGTTTATCGTTTATAGGGACAGGGAACTACGAGCAGTACTTC
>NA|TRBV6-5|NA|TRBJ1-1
CASSYTPGAGYTEAFF
TGTGCCAGCAGTTACACGCCCGGGGCGGGTTACACTGAAGCTTTCTTT
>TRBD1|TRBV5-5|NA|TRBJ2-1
CASSLGTGDNNEQFF
TGTGCCAGCAGCTTGGGGACAGGGGACAACAATGAGCAGTTCTTC
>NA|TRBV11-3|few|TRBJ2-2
CASSPTSWNTGELFF
TGTGCCAGCAGCCCCACTAGTTGGAACACCGGGGAGCTGTTTTTT
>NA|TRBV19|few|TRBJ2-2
CASRSGTGNTGELFF
TGTGCCAGCCGATCCGGGACGGGGAACACCGGGGAGCTGTTTTTT
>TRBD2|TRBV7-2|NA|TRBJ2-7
CASSPTQTSGAYEQYF
TGTGCCAGCAGCCCAACCCAGACTAGCGGAGCCTACGAGCAGTACTTC
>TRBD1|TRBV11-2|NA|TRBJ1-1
CASSETGVGTEAFF
TGTGCCAGCAGCGAAACAGGGGTGGGGACTGAAGCTTTCTTT
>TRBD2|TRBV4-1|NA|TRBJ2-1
CASSQSGGPYNEQFF
TGCGCCAGCAGCCAAAGCGGGGGGCCTTACAATGAGCAGTTCTTC
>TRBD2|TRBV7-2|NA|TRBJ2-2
CASSDLAGASGELFF
TGTGCCAGCAGCGATCTAGCGGGAGCCTCCGGGGAGCTGTTTTTT
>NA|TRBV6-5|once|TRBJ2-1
CASSYSIQEWNEQFF
TGTGCCAGCAGTTACTCGATCCAGGAGTGGAATGAGCAGTTCTTC
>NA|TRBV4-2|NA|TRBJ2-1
CASSQDVRNEQFF
TGTGCCAGCAGCCAAGATGTACGGAATGAGCAGTTCTTC
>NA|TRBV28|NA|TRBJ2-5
CASSLYKGWEETQYF
TGTGCCAGCAGTTTATATAAGGGCTGGGAAGAGACCCAGTACTTC
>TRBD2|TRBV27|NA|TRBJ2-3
CASRPAGGSADTQYF
TGTGCCAGCAGACCAGCGGGGGGTTCGGCAGATACGCAGTATTTT
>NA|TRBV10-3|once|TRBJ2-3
CAISALEGTDTQYF
TGTGCCATCAGCGCTCTCGAGGGCACAGATACGCAGTATTTT
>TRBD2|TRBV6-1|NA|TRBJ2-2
CASSELAGGPGELFF
TGTGCCAGCAGTGAACTAGCGGGGGGGCCCGGGGAGCTGTTTTTT
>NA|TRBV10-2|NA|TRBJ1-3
CASSEQGLSGNTIYF
TGCGCCAGCAGTGAGCAGGGCCTATCGGGAAACACCATATATTTT
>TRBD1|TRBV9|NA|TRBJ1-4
CASSVGGGWNNEKLFF
TGTGCCAGCAGCGTAGGAGGGGGCTGGAATAATGAAAAACTGTTTTTT
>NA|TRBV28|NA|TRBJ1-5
CASSSGGQPQHF
TGTGCCAGCAGCTCGGGGGGTCAGCCCCAGCATTTT
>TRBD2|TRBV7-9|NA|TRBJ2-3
CASSPTSGEVDTQYF
TGTGCCAGCAGCCCGACTAGCGGGGAGGTAGATACGCAGTATTTT
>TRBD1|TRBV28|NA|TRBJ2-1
CASSFPQGSGASYNEQFF
TGTGCCAGCAGTTTCCCACAGGGGAGCGGTGCCTCCTACAATGAGCAGTTCTTC
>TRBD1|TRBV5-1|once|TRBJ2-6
CASSLAGTGNSGANVLTF
TGCGCCAGCAGCTTGGCAGGGACAGGGAACTCTGGGGCCAACGTCCTGACTTTC
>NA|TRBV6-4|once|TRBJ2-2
CASRRWGELFF
TGTGCCAGCAGACGATGGGGGGAGCTGTTTTTT
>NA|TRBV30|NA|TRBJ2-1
CAWLLSQSGGMGTGHEQFF
TGTGCCTGGCTACTTTCACAAAGTGGGGGAATGGGTACTGGGCATGAGCAGTTCTTC
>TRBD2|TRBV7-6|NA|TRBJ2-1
CASSLGPTSANYNEQFF
TGTGCCAGCAGCTTAGGACCAACTAGCGCCAACTACAATGAGCAGTTCTTC
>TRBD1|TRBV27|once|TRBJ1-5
CASGTGLQPQHF
TGTGCCAGCGGGACAGGCCTTCAGCCCCAGCATTTT
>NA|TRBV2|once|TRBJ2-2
CARGVSGELFF
TGTGCCAGGGGGGTGAGCGGGGAGCTGTTTTTT
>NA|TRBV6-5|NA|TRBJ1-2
CASSRHGRAYGYTF
TGTGCCAGCAGCCGGCATGGCAGGGCCTATGGCTACACCTTC
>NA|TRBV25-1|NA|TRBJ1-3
CASLRSSGNTIYF
TGTGCCAGCCTCCGTTCCTCTGGAAACACCATATATTTT
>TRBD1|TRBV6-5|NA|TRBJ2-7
CASSYGTRTGNEQYF
TGTGCCAGCAGTTACGGGACGAGGACAGGGAACGAGCAGTACTTC